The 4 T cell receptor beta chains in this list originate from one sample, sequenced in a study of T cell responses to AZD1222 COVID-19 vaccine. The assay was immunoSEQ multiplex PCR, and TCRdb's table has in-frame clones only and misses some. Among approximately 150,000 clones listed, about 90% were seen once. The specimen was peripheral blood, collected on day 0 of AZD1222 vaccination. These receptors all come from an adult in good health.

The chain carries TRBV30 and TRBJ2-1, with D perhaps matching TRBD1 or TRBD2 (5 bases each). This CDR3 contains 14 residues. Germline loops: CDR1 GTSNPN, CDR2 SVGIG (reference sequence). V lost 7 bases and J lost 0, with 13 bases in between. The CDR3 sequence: CAYGTLSSYNEQFF. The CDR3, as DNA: TGTGCCTACGGGACGCTGAGCTCCTACAATGAGCAGTTCTTC.

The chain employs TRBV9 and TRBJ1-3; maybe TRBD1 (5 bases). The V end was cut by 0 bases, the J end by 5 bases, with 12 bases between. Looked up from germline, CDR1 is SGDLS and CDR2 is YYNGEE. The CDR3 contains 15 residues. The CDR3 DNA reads TGTGCCAGCAGCGTAGGTACAGGAGATAGAAACACCATATATTTT. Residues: CASSVGTGDRNTIYF.

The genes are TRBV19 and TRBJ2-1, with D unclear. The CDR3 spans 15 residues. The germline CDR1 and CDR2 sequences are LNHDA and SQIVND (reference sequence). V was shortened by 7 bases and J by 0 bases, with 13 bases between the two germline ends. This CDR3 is CASKDGPSSYNEQFF. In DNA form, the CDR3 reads TGTGCCAGTAAGGACGGGCCGAGCTCCTACAATGAGCAGTTCTTC.

The DNA for the CDR3 is TGTGCCAGCAGTTACGTCGCAACTAATGAAAAACTGTTTTTT. Translation: CASSYVATNEKLFF. The chain joins TRBV27 to TRBJ1-4; the D is unclear. Looked up from germline, CDR1 is MNHEY and CDR2 is SMNVEV (reference sequence). Between the trimmed V and J ends, which lost 4 bases and 0 bases, there was a span of 6 bases. CDR3 length: 14 amino acids. Supplemented by reference TRBV27 and TRBJ1-4, the full variable domain reads EAQVTQNPRYLITVTGKKLTVTCSQNMNHEYMSWYRQDPGLGLRQIYYSMNVEVTDKGDVPEGYKVSRKEKRNFPLILESPSPNQTSLYFCASSYVATNEKLFFGSGTQLSVL.